This passage covers 23 T cell receptor beta chains from one sample sequenced in a study of beta chain features in type 1 diabetes. These TCRs' antigens remain unknown. General study findings and limits: Among patients with Type 1 diabetes, TCRB CDR3s were moderately but significantly shorter in every one of the four CD4+ subsets.

cDNA synthesis used the whole RNA isolate, giving expressed TCRB sequences. Profiling relied on immunoSEQ multiplex PCR, and the TCRdb table lists in-frame clones only, not all of them. The data show around 180,000 clones, approximately 8% seen once. Sequencing used central memory CD4+ T cells from blood. These receptors originate from a man between 18 and 29 years old with type 1 diabetes.

Note on this clone: Other DNA sequences in the same sample also yield this CDR3. J is TRBJ2-1 and V is TRBV15; no clear D gene. CDR1 is LNHNV and CDR2 is YYDKDF in the germline V gene (reference sequence). The germline V and J ends were trimmed by 0 bases and 9 bases, with 6 bases remaining between them. This CDR3 contains 12 residues. The CDR3 bases are TGTGCCACCAGCAGAGATAGAGGTGAGCAGTTCTTC. Encoded protein: CATSRDRGEQFF.

This clone was observed a handful of times. The chain employs TRBV5-1 and TRBJ2-3; 11 bases are shared with TRBD2. V lost 4 bases to trimming and J lost 0 bases; unmatched junction nucleotides: 4. This CDR3 spans 16 amino acids. CDR1 and CDR2 (germline): SGHRS, YFSETQ. CDR3 in amino acids: CASSPGLAASTDTQYF. As DNA, the CDR3 is TGCGCCAGCAGCCCGGGACTAGCGGCTAGCACAGATACGCAGTATTTT.

This chain uses TRBV18 with TRBJ2-3; 12 bases are shared with TRBD2. This CDR3 is built from 20 residues. The J segment lost 1 base and the V segment lost 2 bases, leaving 13 bases of the junction unmatched. Germline CDR1 is KGHSH and CDR2 is LQKENI. CDR3 coding DNA: TGTGCCAGCTCACCAATTCCACCGACTAGCGGGGGTCTGGGCACAGATACGCAGTATTTT. This translates into CASSPIPPTSGGLGTDTQYF.

J is TRBJ2-7 and V is TRBV7-2; 7 bases match TRBD2. CDR1 is SGHTA and CDR2 is FQGNSA in the germline V gene. CDR3 length equals 10 residues. V trimming: 8 bases; J trimming: 10 bases; junction bases outside the gene matches: 5. The CDR3 DNA reads TGTGCCAGCGGGGACTATGATCAGTACTTC. It yields the protein CASGDYDQYF. Looking up the rest from reference TRBV7-2 and TRBJ2-7 gives the full variable domain: GAGVSQSPSNKVTEKGKDVELRCDPISGHTALYWYRQSLGQGLEFLIYFQGNSAPDKSGLPSDRFSAERTGGSVSTLTIQRTQQEDSAVYLCASGDYDQYFGPGTRLTVT.

In its sample, this clone was seen a few times. J is TRBJ2-2 and V is TRBV2, with 10 bases lining up with TRBD1. CDR3 length: 15 residues. CDR1 SNHLY and CDR2 FYNNEI come from the germline V gene. V lost 4 bases and J lost 6; bases outside the gene matches: 5. DNA for the CDR3: TGTGCCAGCAGTGTGGCCGGGACAGGGGCCGGGGAGCTGTTTTTT. The encoded protein is CASSVAGTGAGELFF.

This clone was seen a handful of times. The genes are TRBV28 and TRBJ2-7; 7 bases fit TRBD2. Germline CDR1 MDHEN, CDR2 SYDVKM. This CDR3 has 15 amino acids. Trimming cost V 2 bases and J 4 bases; bases outside gene matches: 8. The CDR3 sequence: CASSLQGGSGYEQYF. In DNA, the CDR3 is TGTGCCAGCAGTTTACAGGGCGGGAGTGGGTACGAGCAGTACTTC.

The chain is built from TRBV10-3 and TRBJ2-3; 7 bases map to TRBD2. CDR1 ENHRY and CDR2 SYGVKD come from the germline V gene. The V segment lost 11 bases and the J segment 6 bases; nucleotides outside the gene matches: 14. This CDR3 is 14 amino acids long. CDR3 sequence reads: CAARLGLAADTQYF. CDR3 coding DNA: TGTGCCGCCCGGTTGGGGCTAGCGGCTGATACGCAGTATTTT.

This chain links TRBV5-4 with TRBJ1-2; 7 bases agree with TRBD1. Germline assignment: CDR1 SGHNT and CDR2 YYREEE (reference sequence). V lost 4 bases to trimming and J lost 4 bases; unmatched junction nucleotides: 13. The CDR3 contains 16 residues. The CDR3 DNA reads as TGTGCCAGCAGCCTGGGGACAGCCAACAACATCTATGGCTACACCTTC. Translation: CASSLGTANNIYGYTF.

V gene TRBV5-6 combines with J gene TRBJ2-2, with 8 bases fitting TRBD1. Trimming cost V 2 bases and J 6 bases; bases outside gene matches: 6. There are 15 residues in the CDR3. Germline CDR1 reads SGHDT; CDR2 reads YYEEEE. Here the CDR3 DNA reads TGTGCCAGCAGCTTTTGGCAGGGGGCGGCCGGGGAGCTGTTTTTT. Amino acids: CASSFWQGAAGELFF.

This sequence joins TRBV5-1 and TRBJ2-7; 7 bases map to TRBD2. This CDR3 comprises 15 residues. J gave up 7 bases and V 5 bases, and 15 bases lay outside the gene matches. Germline CDR1 reads SGHRS; CDR2 reads YFSETQ. The CDR3 nucleotides read TGCGCCAGCAGTGCGAGCGGGGACGCCTCTCGTGAGCAGTACTTC. This translates into CASSASGDASREQYF.

The chain is built from TRBV7-2 and TRBJ1-2; 9 bases are shared with TRBD1. The length of the CDR3 is 13 residues. V gave up 4 bases and J gave up 5 bases; unmatched junction bases: 2. CDR1 is SGHTA and CDR2 is FQGNSA in the germline V gene. The CDR3 loop is CASSYDRGYGYTF. For the CDR3, the DNA is TGTGCCAGCAGCTATGACAGGGGGTATGGCTACACCTTC.

This sequence joins TRBV2 and TRBJ1-4, with 9 nucleotides matching TRBD1. Germline V gives CDR1 SNHLY, CDR2 FYNNEI. The CDR3 runs 14 residues. The V segment lost 9 bases and the J segment 8 bases; nucleotides outside the gene matches: 10. The CDR3 sequence is CASRRLQGAEKLFF. The DNA of the CDR3 is TGTGCCAGTAGAAGGTTACAGGGGGCCGAAAAACTGTTTTTT. Filled out from reference TRBV2 and TRBJ1-4, the complete variable domain reads EPEVTQTPSHQVTQMGQEVILRCVPISNHLYFYWYRQILGQKVEFLVSFYNNEISEKSEIFDDQFSVERPDGSNFTLKIRSTKLEDSAMYFCASRRLQGAEKLFFGSGTQLSVL.

The table lists this clone with a few counts. The chain carries TRBV7-2 and TRBJ1-5, with TRBD1 matching over 7 bases. This CDR3 is built from 14 residues. V shed 7 bases, J shed 2 bases, and the junction held 5 bases outside the gene matches. Per the germline V gene, CDR1 is SGHTA and CDR2 is FQGNSA. CDR3: CASTTGMGNQPQHF. DNA for the CDR3: TGTGCCAGCACGACAGGGATGGGCAATCAGCCCCAGCATTTT.

The chain recombines TRBV25-1 with TRBJ2-2, with 7 bases that match TRBD2. This CDR3 has 17 residues. Unmatched junction bases numbered 17, after V lost 6 bases and J lost 7 bases. CDR1 and CDR2 from the germline V gene are MGHDK and SYGVNS. CDR3 in DNA: TGTGCCAGCAGACCCGGAGTGGCGGGAGTAGGTCACGGGGAGCTGTTTTTT. It encodes CASRPGVAGVGHGELFF.

This sequence joins TRBV28 and TRBJ2-7; no firm D call. The CDR3 runs 15 residues. The ends were cut back, 2 bases at V and 0 bases at J, with 11 bases in the middle. The V gene's germline CDR1 is MDHEN and CDR2 SYDVKM. CDR3 nucleotide sequence: TGTGCCAGCAGTTTACGTACGGCTAGCTCCTACGAGCAGTACTTC. Residues: CASSLRTASSYEQYF.

The chain is built from TRBV9 and TRBJ2-7; D is possibly TRBD2 (5 bases). Trimming cost V 0 bases and J 1 base, with 8 bases left between them. CDR1 SGDLS and CDR2 YYNGEE come from the germline V gene. The CDR3 contains 14 residues. CDR3 sequence: CASSVGSGSYEQYF. CDR3 sequence (DNA): TGTGCCAGCAGCGTAGGAAGCGGTTCCTACGAGCAGTACTTC.

This clone was observed a handful of times. V is TRBV10-3 and J is TRBJ1-3; D remains ambiguous. Trimming stripped 6 bases from V and 8 bases from J, with 17 bases between. Germline values: CDR1 ENHRY, CDR2 SYGVKD. There are 14 residues in the CDR3. CDR3 coding DNA: TGTGCCATCAGCGAAAAGCCGACTACCGACACCATATATTTT. Translated: CAISEKPTTDTIYF.

The genes are TRBV11-2 and TRBJ2-7, with 9 nucleotides matching TRBD2. The CDR3 is made up of 16 amino acids. In germline, CDR1 is SGHAT, CDR2 FQNNGV. V gave up 3 bases and J gave up 3 bases; unmatched junction bases: 9. The CDR3 spells CASSLPRGSGGYEQYF. The DNA of the CDR3 is TGTGCCAGCAGCTTGCCCCGGGGTAGCGGGGGCTACGAGCAGTACTTC.

Only a few counts were recorded for this clone. The genes are TRBV5-4 and TRBJ2-5; 10 positions match TRBD2. V shed 7 bases, J shed 0 bases, and the junction held 6 bases outside the gene matches. CDR3 length: 15 residues. Germline assignment: CDR1 SGHNT and CDR2 YYREEE (reference sequence). CDR3 region: CASHSGGTYQETQYF. DNA for the CDR3: TGTGCCAGCCATAGCGGGGGGACGTACCAAGAGACCCAGTACTTC. Full variable domain (missing parts from reference TRBV5-4 and TRBJ2-5): ETGVTQSPTHLIKTRGQQVTLRCSSQSGHNTVSWYQQALGQGPQFIFQYYREEENGRGNFPPRFSGLQFPNYSSELNVNALELDDSALYLCASHSGGTYQETQYFGPGTRLLVL.

The chain recombines TRBV6-6 with TRBJ2-1; perhaps TRBD2 as D (5 bases). Trimming shortened V by 5 bases and J by 3 bases, and 8 bases separated the two germline ends. The germline V gene encodes CDR1 MNHNY and CDR2 SVGAGI (reference sequence). This CDR3 contains 13 residues. The CDR3, as DNA: TGTGCCAGCAGTCGGACTTTCTACAATGAGCAGTTCTTC. Translated, it gives CASSRTFYNEQFF.

V and J are TRBV9 and TRBJ1-6; D gene ambiguous. The CDR3 contains 15 residues. Per the germline V gene, CDR1 is SGDLS and CDR2 is YYNGEE. The ends were cut back, 4 bases at V and 0 bases at J, with 8 bases in the middle. The CDR3: CASSSSPSYNSPLHF. As DNA, the CDR3 is TGTGCCAGCAGCTCCTCTCCCTCCTATAATTCACCCCTCCACTTT. Full variable domain (missing parts from reference TRBV9 and TRBJ1-6): DSGVTQTPKHLITATGQRVTLRCSPRSGDLSVYWYQQSLDQGLQFLIQYYNGEERAKGNILERFSAQQFPDLHSELNLSSLELGDSALYFCASSSSPSYNSPLHFGNGTRLTVT.

This clone was seen ten or more times. The chain employs TRBV28 and TRBJ2-1; D uncertain. CDR1 MDHEN and CDR2 SYDVKM come from the germline V gene. This CDR3 comprises 13 residues. V was clipped by 0 bases and J by 9 bases, with 9 bases between them. The CDR3 region is CASSLWPNTEQFF. CDR3 bases: TGTGCCAGCAGTTTATGGCCTAATACTGAGCAGTTCTTC.

This clone has just a few counts. The CDR3 loop reads CASSLQTGETQYF. The CDR3, as DNA: TGTGCCAGCAGCTTACAAACTGGAGAGACCCAGTACTTC. This rearrangement joins TRBV7-6 to TRBJ2-5, with D uncertain. Germline CDR1 SGHVS, CDR2 FNYEAQ. V gave up 2 bases and J gave up 4 bases, with 8 bases separating them. The CDR3 spans 13 residues. The full variable domain, completed using reference TRBV7-6 and TRBJ2-5, is GAGVSQSPRYKVTKRGQDVALRCDPISGHVSLYWYRQALGQGPEFLTYFNYEAQQDKSGLPNDRFSAERPEGSISTLTIQRTEQRDSAMYRCASSLQTGETQYFGPGTRLLVL.